This TCR beta chain was found in a study of blood T cell repertoires in COVID-19. Across the whole study: T cells, B-cell-depleted T cells, or PBMCs supplied cDNA or gDNA.

J lost 8 bases, V lost 4 bases, and 6 bases had no gene match. CDR1 and CDR2 (germline): LGHDT, YNNKEL (reference sequence). The CDR3 contains 14 residues. Produced via immunoSEQ multiplex PCR; TCRdb's table is partial and in-frame only. The table includes some 97,000 clones, 80% detected once. This sequence joins TRBV3-1 (or the pseudogene TRBV3-2) and TRBJ2-1; 9 bases agree with TRBD2. What was sequenced was peripheral blood. The TCR sequence derives from a woman between 65 and 79 years old with acute or convalescent COVID-19. The DNA for the CDR3 is TGTGCCAGCAGCCCTTGGCGGGGGGGAGATGAGCAGTTCTTC. This sequence encodes CASSPWRGGDEQFF.